This TCR beta chain was captured in a study of blood T cell repertoires in COVID-19. Study-wide context: PBMCs, B-cell-depleted T cells, or T cells provided the cDNA or gDNA that made up the material.

Germline V CDR1 and CDR2: SGHAT, FQDESV (reference sequence). The trim removed 1 base at V and 6 bases at J, leaving 9 bases unmatched. This CDR3 comprises 16 residues. Repertoires were generated with immunoSEQ multiplex PCR, while TCRdb's copy carries only in-frame clones and drops some. This table has 350,000 to 450,000 clones, less than 85% appearing once. This TCR was sampled from a woman aged 18-29 years with acute or convalescent COVID-19. The sequenced sample consisted of peripheral blood. The V call is TRBV11-1, the J call TRBJ1-1; 9 bases map to TRBD1. CDR3 DNA sequence: TGTGCCAGCAGCTTAGTGGGGACAGGGTCCTGGGCTGAAGCTTTCTTT. This codes for CASSLVGTGSWAEAFF.